The clone carrying this TCR beta chain was counted only a few times. Its specificity is unknown. Generation of TCR beta libraries employed quantitative 5'-RACE incorporating molecular barcodes. A single record per CDR3 protein comes from TCRdb applying MiXCR to the 5' RACE reads. The table includes more than 600,000 distinct CDR3 sequences, 15% to 20% detected once. The data stem from a study of CD8 T cells in ankylosing spondylitis. The V gene lost 8 bases and the J gene lost 1 base, with 8 bases spanning the gap. Germline CDR1 and CDR2: WSHSY and SAAADI. The CDR3 loop spans 12 amino acids. General observations from the study: Reportedly, significant enrichment of disease-linked clones occurred in matched ankylosing spondylitis synovial fluid. Apparently characteristic of ankylosing spondylitis blood was a TCR beta motif (roughly eight highly homologous variants). Earlier reports found some motif variants in synovial fluid and blood in reactive arthritis.

This receptor was obtained from a male donor with ankylosing spondylitis. The sequenced sample was blood, either unsorted or a sorted T cell fraction (not recorded which). V usage is TRBV10-2 and J usage is TRBJ1-1; the D is unclear. CDR3 sequence (DNA): TGCGCCAGCGCTCCGTGGAACACTGAAGCTTTCTTT. It is translated as CASAPWNTEAFF.